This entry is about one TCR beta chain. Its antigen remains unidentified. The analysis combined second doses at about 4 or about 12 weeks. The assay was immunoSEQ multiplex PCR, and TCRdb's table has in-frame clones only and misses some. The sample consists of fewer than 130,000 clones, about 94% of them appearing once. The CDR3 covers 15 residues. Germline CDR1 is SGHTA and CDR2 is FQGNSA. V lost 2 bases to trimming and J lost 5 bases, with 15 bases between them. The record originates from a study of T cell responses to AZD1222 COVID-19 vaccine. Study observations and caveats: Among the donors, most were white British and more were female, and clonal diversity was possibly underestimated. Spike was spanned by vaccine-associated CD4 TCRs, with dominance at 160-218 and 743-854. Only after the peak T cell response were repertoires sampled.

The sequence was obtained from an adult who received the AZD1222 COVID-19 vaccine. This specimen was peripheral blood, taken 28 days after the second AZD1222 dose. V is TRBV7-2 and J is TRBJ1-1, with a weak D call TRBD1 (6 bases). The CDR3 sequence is CASSLSGRGGTEAFF. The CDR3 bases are TGTGCCAGCAGCTTAAGCGGCAGGGGAGGTACTGAAGCTTTCTTT.